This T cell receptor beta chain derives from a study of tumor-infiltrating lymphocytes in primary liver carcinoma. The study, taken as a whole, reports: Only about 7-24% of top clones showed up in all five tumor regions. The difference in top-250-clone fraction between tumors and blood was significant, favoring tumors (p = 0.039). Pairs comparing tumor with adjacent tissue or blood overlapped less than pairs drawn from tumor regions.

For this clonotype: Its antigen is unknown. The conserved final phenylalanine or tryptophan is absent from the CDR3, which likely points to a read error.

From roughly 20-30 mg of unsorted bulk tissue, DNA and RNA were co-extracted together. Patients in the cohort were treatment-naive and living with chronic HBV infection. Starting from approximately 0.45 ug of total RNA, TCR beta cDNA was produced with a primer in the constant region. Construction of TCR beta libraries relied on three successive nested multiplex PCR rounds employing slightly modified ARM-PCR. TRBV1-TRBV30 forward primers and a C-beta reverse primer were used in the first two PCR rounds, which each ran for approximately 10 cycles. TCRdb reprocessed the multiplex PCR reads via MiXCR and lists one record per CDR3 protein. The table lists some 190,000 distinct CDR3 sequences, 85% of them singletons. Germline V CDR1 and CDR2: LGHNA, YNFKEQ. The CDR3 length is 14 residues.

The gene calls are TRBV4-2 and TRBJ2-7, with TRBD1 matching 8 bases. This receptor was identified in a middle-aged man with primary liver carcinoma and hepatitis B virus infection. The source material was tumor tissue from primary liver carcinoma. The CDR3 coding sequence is TGTGTCAGCAGCCAAGCTGACAGGGGTCACGAGCAGTACTTG. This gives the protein CVSSQADRGHEQYL.